The rows below give T cell receptor beta chains drawn from one sample of a study of technical replicates of blood from several donors. Some clones are missing from TCRdb's copy, which holds only in-frame ones; the method was immunoSEQ multiplex PCR. Of nearly 80,000 clones listed, just under 95% are singletons. The sample consisted of T cells isolated from PBMCs. The source of these receptors is a human donor in good health. Both conserved end residues are part of each CDR3. Fields, in order: V gene, J gene, CDR3 protein.

TRBV25-1	TRBJ1-2	CASSDRGQDYGYTF
TRBV29-1	TRBJ2-2	CSALIDTGELFF
TRBV6-5	TRBJ2-1	CASSYSTAGVDEQFF
TRBV27	TRBJ1-1	CASSWAENTEAFF
TRBV7-9	TRBJ2-7	CASSWGGDVHEQYF
TRBV19	TRBJ1-1	CASSSRPGTVNTEAFF
TRBV11-3	TRBJ1-1	CASSLRAGTEAFF
TRBV30	TRBJ1-5	CAWDLEGNQPQHF
TRBV28	TRBJ2-7	CASSLPATGEQYF
TRBV6-5	TRBJ2-7	CASLSGRTYEQYF
TRBV21-1	TRBJ2-2	CANRDRNTGELFF
TRBV10-3	TRBJ1-5	CAISELRGNQPQHF
TRBV30	TRBJ2-1	CAWNGEHNEQFF
TRBV7-9	TRBJ2-5	CASSLVSNQETQYF
TRBV6-5	TRBJ2-7	CASRQFYEQYF
TRBV19	TRBJ2-7	CASGQGIFYEQYF
TRBV6-5	TRBJ2-7	CASSYSATSGFNEQYF
TRBV9	TRBJ2-3	CASSKTSGSFIDTQYF